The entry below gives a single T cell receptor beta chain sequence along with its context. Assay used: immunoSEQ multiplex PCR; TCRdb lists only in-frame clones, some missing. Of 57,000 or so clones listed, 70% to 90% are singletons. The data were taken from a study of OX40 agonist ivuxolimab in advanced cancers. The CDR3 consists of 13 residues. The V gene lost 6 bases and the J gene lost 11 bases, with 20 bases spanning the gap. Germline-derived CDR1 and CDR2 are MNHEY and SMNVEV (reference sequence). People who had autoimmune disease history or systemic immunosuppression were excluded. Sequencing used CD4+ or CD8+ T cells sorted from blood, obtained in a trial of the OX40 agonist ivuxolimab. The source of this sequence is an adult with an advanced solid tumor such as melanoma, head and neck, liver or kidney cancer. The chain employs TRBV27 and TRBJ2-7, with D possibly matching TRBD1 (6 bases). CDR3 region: CASSGSAGVDEYF. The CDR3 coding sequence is TGTGCCAGCAGCGGGTCGGCAGGGGTGGATGAGTACTTC.